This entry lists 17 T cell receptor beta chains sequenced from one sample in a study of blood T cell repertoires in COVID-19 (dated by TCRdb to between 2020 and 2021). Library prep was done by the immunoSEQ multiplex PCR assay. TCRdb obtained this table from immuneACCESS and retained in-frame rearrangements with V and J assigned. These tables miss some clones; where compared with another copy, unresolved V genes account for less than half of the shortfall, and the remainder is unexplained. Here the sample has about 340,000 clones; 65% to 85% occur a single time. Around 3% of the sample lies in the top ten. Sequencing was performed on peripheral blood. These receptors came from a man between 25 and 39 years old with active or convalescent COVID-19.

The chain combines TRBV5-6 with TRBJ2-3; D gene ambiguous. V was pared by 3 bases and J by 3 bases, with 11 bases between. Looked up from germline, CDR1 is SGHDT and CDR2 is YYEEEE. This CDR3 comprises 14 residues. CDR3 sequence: CASSSGGSTDTQYF. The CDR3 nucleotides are TGTGCCAGCAGCTCCGGCGGCTCAACAGATACGCAGTATTTT.

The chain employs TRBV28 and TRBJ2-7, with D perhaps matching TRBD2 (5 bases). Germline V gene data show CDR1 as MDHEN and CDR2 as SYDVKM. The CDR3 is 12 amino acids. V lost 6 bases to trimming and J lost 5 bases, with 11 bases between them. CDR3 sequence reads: CASSLPGDEQYF. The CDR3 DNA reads TGTGCCAGCAGCCTACCCGGGGACGAGCAGTACTTC.

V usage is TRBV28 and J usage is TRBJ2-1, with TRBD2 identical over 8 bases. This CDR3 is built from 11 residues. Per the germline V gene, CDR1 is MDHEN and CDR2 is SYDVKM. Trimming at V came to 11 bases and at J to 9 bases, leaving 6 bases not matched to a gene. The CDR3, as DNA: TGTGCCTCAAAGCGGGAGCTTGAGCAGTTCTTC. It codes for CASKRELEQFF.

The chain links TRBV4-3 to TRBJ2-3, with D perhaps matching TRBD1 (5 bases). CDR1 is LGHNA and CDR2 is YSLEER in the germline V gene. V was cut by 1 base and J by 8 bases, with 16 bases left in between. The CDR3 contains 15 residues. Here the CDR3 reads CASSQGRTGRGTQYF. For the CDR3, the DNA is TGCGCCAGCAGCCAAGGGCGGACCGGTAGGGGTACGCAGTATTTT.

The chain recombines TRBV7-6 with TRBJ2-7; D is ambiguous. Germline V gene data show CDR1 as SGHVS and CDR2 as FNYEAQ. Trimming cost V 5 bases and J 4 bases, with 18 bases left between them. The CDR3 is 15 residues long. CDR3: CASSPSVTVWYEQYF. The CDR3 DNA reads TGTGCCAGCAGCCCCTCGGTGACTGTTTGGTACGAGCAGTACTTC.

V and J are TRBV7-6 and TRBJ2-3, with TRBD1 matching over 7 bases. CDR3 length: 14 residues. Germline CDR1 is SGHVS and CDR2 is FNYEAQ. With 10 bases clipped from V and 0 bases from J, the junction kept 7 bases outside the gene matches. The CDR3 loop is CATTRGLSTDTQYF. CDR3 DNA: TGTGCCACCACCAGGGGGTTAAGCACAGATACGCAGTATTTT.

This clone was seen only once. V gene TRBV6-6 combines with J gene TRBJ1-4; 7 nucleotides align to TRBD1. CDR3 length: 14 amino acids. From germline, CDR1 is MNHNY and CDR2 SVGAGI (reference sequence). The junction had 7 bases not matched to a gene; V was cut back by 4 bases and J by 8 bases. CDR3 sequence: CASSSYRGREKLFF. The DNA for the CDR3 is TGTGCCAGCAGTTCCTACAGGGGAAGGGAAAAACTGTTTTTT.

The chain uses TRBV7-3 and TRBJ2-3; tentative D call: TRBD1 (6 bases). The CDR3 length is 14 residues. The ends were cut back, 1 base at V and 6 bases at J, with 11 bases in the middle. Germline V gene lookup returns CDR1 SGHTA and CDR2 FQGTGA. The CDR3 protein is CASSLSSGVDTQYF. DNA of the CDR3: TGTGCCAGCAGCTTAAGCTCAGGGGTGGATACGCAGTATTTT.

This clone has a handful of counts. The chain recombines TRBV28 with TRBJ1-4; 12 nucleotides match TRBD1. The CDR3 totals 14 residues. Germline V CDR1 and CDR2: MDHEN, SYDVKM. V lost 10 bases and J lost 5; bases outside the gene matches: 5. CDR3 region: CATWGQGANEKLFF. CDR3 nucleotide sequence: TGTGCCACCTGGGGACAGGGGGCGAATGAAAAACTGTTTTTT.

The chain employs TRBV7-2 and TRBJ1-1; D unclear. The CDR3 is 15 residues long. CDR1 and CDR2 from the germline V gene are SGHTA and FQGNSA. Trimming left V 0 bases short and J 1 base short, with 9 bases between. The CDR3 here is CASSLAMAGNTEAFF. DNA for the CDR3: TGTGCCAGCAGCTTAGCGATGGCAGGGAACACTGAAGCTTTCTTT.

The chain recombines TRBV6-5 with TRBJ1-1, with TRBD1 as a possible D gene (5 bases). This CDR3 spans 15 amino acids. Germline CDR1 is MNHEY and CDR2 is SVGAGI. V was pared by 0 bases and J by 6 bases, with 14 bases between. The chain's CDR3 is CASSYSGFPRAEAFF. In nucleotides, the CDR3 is TGTGCCAGCAGTTACTCGGGATTTCCCAGGGCTGAAGCTTTCTTT.

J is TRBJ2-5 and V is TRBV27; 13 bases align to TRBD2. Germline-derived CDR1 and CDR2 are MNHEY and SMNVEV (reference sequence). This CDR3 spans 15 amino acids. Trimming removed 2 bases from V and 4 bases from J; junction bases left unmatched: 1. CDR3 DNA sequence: TGTGCCAGCAGTTTACGACTAGCGGGAGGAGAGACCCAGTACTTC. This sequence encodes CASSLRLAGGETQYF.

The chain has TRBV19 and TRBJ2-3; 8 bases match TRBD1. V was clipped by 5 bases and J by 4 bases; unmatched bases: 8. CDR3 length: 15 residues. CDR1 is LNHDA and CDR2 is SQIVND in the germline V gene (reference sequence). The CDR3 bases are TGTGCCAGTAGTTTTACAGGGGGTCCCCCAGATACGCAGTATTTT. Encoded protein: CASSFTGGPPDTQYF.

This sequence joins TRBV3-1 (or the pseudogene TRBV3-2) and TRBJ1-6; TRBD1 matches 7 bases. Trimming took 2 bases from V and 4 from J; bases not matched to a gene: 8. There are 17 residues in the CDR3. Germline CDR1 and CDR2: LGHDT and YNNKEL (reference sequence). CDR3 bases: TGTGCCAGCAGCCAACCCCAGGGGGACCCTTATAATTCACCCCTCCACTTT. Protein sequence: CASSQPQGDPYNSPLHF.

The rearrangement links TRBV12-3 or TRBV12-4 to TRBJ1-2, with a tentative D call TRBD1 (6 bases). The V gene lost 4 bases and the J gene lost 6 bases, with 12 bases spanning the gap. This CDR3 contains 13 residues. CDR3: CASSYGEGDGYTF. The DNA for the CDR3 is TGTGCCAGCAGTTACGGGGAGGGGGATGGCTACACCTTC.

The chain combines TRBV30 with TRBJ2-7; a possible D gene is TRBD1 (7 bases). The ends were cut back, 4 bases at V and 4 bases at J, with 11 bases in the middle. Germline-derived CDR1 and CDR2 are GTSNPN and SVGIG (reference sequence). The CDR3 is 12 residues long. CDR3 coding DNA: TGTGCCTGGACGGCAGGGGGGTACGAGCAGTACTTC. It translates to CAWTAGGYEQYF.

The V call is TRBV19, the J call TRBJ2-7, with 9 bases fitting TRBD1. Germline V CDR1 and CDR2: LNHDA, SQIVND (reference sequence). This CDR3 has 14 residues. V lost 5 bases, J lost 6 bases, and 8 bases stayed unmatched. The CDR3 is CASSLGGTGFEQYF. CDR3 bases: TGTGCCAGTAGTCTTGGCGGGACAGGGTTCGAGCAGTACTTC.